The source of this T cell receptor beta chain is a study of vaccination effects on CD4 cells after COVID-19. Findings and caveats of the study: Clonal contraction was marked in infection- and vaccine-induced clones late after vaccination.

Repertoires were generated with immunoSEQ multiplex PCR, while TCRdb's copy carries only in-frame clones and drops some. This table holds roughly 27,000 clones, roughly 79% found once. For this clone: No antigen is known for it.

Sequencing in the ViraFEST assay came after antigen-specific CD4+ T cells had been expanded with viral peptide pools, which were used to stimulate PBMC. Following 10 days of culture, CD4+ T cells were isolated. The participants, recipients of two vaccine doses, got either BNT162b2 or mRNA-1273. J lost 2 bases, V lost 1 base, and 4 bases had no gene match. The CDR3 runs 16 residues. CDR1 LNHDA and CDR2 SQIVND come from the germline V gene (reference sequence). The rearrangement joins TRBV19 to TRBJ1-2, with 10 nucleotides matching TRBD1. The sequence derives from a human donor who received a COVID-19 vaccine. Some clones in this sample may be carry-over from other donors' samples. The sample here was CD4+ T cells from PBMCs cultured with SARS-CoV-2 spike peptides, taken after COVID-19 vaccination. The CDR3 DNA reads as TGTGCCAGTAGTATAGTTGCGGGACAGGGGAACTATGGCTACACCTTC. Encoded protein: CASSIVAGQGNYGYTF. The full variable domain, its missing parts supplied by reference TRBV19 and TRBJ1-2, is DGGITQSPKYLFRKEGQNVTLSCEQNLNHDAMYWYRQDPGQGLRLIYYSQIVNDFQKGDIAEGYSVSREKKESFPLTVTSAQKNPTAFYLCASSIVAGQGNYGYTFGSGTRLTVV.